Listed below are T cell receptor beta chains from one sample, sequenced in a study of T-cell reconstitution after alpha-beta-depleted transplantation in children. Each CDR3 protein is one row after TCRdb ran MiXCR on the PCR reads. This repertoire shows about 160,000 distinct CDR3 sequences, approximately 10% found once; its top ten account for about 13%. The input for sequencing was PBMCs, taken before TCRalphabeta/CD19-depleted stem cell transplant. Receptors originate from a boy aged 2 to 9 with acute myeloid leukemia, due to receive a stem cell transplant. CDR3s leave out the opening cysteine and the closing phenylalanine or tryptophan. Not every row has a clone size; where given, it reads once, few, many or a size class.

j_call	clone_size	v_call	cdr3_aa
TRBJ1-5	.	TRBV18	ASSPRDRDYQPQH
TRBJ1-5	many	TRBV2	ASRGWVGTGGASNQPQH
TRBJ2-3	.	TRBV7-6	ASSYRGPTTDTQY
TRBJ2-7	many	TRBV5-1	ASSPTSGISYEQY
TRBJ1-2	.	TRBV12-3/TRBV12-4	ASSSQNTNYGYT
TRBJ2-5	many	TRBV5-1	ASSLGPSGLQETQY
TRBJ2-4	many	TRBV30	AWSYGGNIQY
TRBJ2-3	many	TRBV27	ASSFVLSTDTQY
TRBJ2-7	once	TRBV7-6	ASSVGQGGIYEQY
TRBJ2-5	once	TRBV7-9	ASSFGTSQETQY